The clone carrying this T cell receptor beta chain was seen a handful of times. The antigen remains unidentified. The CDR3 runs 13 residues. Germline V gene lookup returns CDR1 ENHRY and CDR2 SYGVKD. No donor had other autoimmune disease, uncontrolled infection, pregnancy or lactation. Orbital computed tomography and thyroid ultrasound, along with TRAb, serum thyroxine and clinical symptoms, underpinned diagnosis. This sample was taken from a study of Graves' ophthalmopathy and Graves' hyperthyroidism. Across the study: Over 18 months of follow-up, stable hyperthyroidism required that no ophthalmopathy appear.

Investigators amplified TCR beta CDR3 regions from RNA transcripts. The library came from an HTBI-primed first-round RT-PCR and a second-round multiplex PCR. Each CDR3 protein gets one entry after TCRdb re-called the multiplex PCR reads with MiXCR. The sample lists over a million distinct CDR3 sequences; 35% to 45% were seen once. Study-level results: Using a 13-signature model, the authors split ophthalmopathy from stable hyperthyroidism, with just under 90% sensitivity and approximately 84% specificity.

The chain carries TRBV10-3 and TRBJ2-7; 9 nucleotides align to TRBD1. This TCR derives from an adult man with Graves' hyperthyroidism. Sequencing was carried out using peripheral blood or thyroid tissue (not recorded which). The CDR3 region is CATGGSRSYEQYF. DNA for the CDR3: TGTGCGACAGGGGGAAGTAGGTCCTACGAGCAGTACTTC.